The source of this T cell receptor beta chain is a study of blood T cell repertoires in COVID-19. As for the study in general: Some COVID-19 samples were acute and others convalescent; all came from the United States, Italy and Spain. PBMCs, B-cell-depleted T cells, or T cells were the source of the cDNA or gDNA that made up the material.

Germline-derived CDR1 and CDR2 are SGHVS and FQNEAQ. This CDR3 region has 17 residues. The trim removed 0 bases at V and 5 bases at J, leaving 10 bases unmatched. Methods used by the authors: For nucleated cells, counts were estimated from reference gene primer amplification. Produced via immunoSEQ multiplex PCR; TCRdb's table is partial and in-frame only. That table is the source of V, J and clone size, and D and trimming were worked out from the DNA. The sample has about 140,000 clones, roughly nine tenths seen once. The source of this sequence is a human donor in a cohort sampled during active COVID-19. The material sequenced was peripheral blood. J is TRBJ2-7 and V is TRBV7-8; 10 positions match TRBD1. CDR3 coding DNA: TGTGCCAGCAGCTTAGCTCGACCGGGACAGGGGCTCAACGAGCAGTACTTC. Translating it yields CASSLARPGQGLNEQYF.